What follows are 21 T cell receptor beta chains derived from one specimen sequenced in a study of cytomegalovirus exposure and HLA in healthy donors. The PCR made use of 60 Vbeta and 13 Jbeta primers. The protocol was immunoSEQ multiplex PCR, while the TCRdb copy is restricted to in-frame clones and leaves out a portion. The sample totals tens of thousands of clones; its top ten clones hold less than 4%. Sequencing was performed on PBMCs. Receptors were obtained from a woman between 18 and 29 years old in good health and CMV-seronegative.

The DNA for the CDR3 is TGCGCCAGTAGAGAGCAGGGGGCCGATGAGCAGTTCTTC. Its protein is CASREQGADEQFF. The rearrangement uses TRBV5-1 and TRBJ2-1, with TRBD1 identical over 8 bases. This CDR3 spans 13 amino acids. Trimming removed 8 bases from V and 8 bases from J; junction bases left unmatched: 9. CDR1 and CDR2 from the germline V gene are SGHRS and YFSETQ.

To note about this clone: The junction departs from the called germline gene at one end, perhaps through a read error. The genes are TRBV4-1 and TRBJ2-5; D may be TRBD2 (6 bases). This CDR3 is built from 12 residues. Germline V lookup: CDR1 MGHRA, CDR2 YSYEKL. CDR3: CASSPRGENQYF. Here the CDR3 DNA reads TGCGCCAGCAGCCCGCGGGGAGAGAACCAGTACTTC.

This rearrangement joins TRBV15 to TRBJ1-5; no reliable D call. CDR1 is LNHNV, CDR2 YYDKDF, per germline (reference sequence). The ends were cut back, 5 bases at V and 2 bases at J, with 13 bases in the middle. The CDR3 has 15 amino acids. The CDR3 DNA follows: TGTGCCACCAGCCTCGGTGTTGGGCGCAATCAGCCCCAGCATTTT. Translation: CATSLGVGRNQPQHF.

This chain links TRBV5-1 with TRBJ1-1, with D maybe TRBD1 (6 bases). The CDR3 is made up of 13 amino acids. Trimming cost V 4 bases and J 3 bases, with 10 bases left between them. Germline values: CDR1 SGHRS, CDR2 YFSETQ. CDR3 bases: TGCGCCAGCAGCCAACAGGGATACACTGAAGCTTTCTTT. Amino acids: CASSQQGYTEAFF.

This chain connects TRBV28 to TRBJ2-5, with 7 bases lining up with TRBD1. This CDR3 comprises 17 residues. The J segment lost 0 bases and the V segment lost 4 bases, leaving 11 bases of the junction unmatched. CDR1 is MDHEN, CDR2 SYDVKM, per germline. CDR3 DNA: TGTGCCAGCAGTTCAATGCTTATGACAGGGAACCAAGAGACCCAGTACTTC. The encoded protein is CASSSMLMTGNQETQYF.

The chain is built from TRBV9 and TRBJ1-1, with 9 bases matching TRBD1. This CDR3 comprises 15 residues. With 4 bases clipped from V and 1 base from J, the junction kept 5 bases outside the gene matches. Germline values: CDR1 SGDLS, CDR2 YYNGEE. The CDR3 coding sequence is TGTGCCAGCAGCCCATCGGACAGGGGGAACACTGAAGCTTTCTTT. Amino acids: CASSPSDRGNTEAFF.

This chain uses TRBV5-4 with TRBJ2-5; unclear D gene. In germline, CDR1 is SGHNT, CDR2 YYREEE (reference sequence). Deletions cut 6 bases from V and 5 bases from J, with 14 bases between. The CDR3 totals 13 residues. This CDR3 is CASKETGEETQYF. In DNA, the CDR3 is TGTGCCAGCAAAGAGACGGGTGAGGAGACCCAGTACTTC.

The V gene is TRBV30, the J gene TRBJ1-4; D remains unclear. Germline V gene sequence: CDR1 GTSNPN, CDR2 SVGIG (reference sequence). CDR3 length equals 12 residues. V dropped 4 bases and J dropped 7 bases, with 10 bases sitting between them. CDR3 region: CAWKNAGEKLFF. CDR3 bases: TGTGCCTGGAAGAATGCGGGTGAAAAACTGTTTTTT.

The chain links TRBV30 to TRBJ2-3; D perhaps matches TRBD2 (6 bases). Germline values: CDR1 GTSNPN, CDR2 SVGIG (reference sequence). This CDR3 comprises 15 residues. Deletions cut 0 bases from V and 2 bases from J, with 12 bases between. The DNA of the CDR3 is TGTGCCTGGAGTGTCGGGAGCCTATCCACAGATACGCAGTATTTT. Its translation is CAWSVGSLSTDTQYF.

For this clone: An end of the junction does not agree with germline; a read error may underlie this. The chain employs TRBV10-3 and TRBJ1-5, with D perhaps TRBD1 (6 bases). The length of the CDR3 is 16 residues. Germline V gene lookup returns CDR1 ENHRY and CDR2 SYGVKD. CDR3 protein: CASRDNSKGPYQSQHF. The CDR3 coding sequence is TGTGCCAGCCGGGACAATTCCAAGGGCCCCTATCAGTCCCAGCATTTT.

This chain joins TRBV6-6 and TRBJ1-6; the D gene is possibly TRBD1 (5 bases). This CDR3 spans 13 amino acids. The V gene's germline CDR1 is MNHNY and CDR2 SVGAGI (reference sequence). Trimming stripped 5 bases from V and 8 bases from J, with 10 bases between. This CDR3 reads CASSAARDSPLHF. The CDR3 DNA reads TGTGCCAGCAGTGCGGCCAGGGATTCACCCCTCCACTTT.

The chain carries TRBV9 and TRBJ1-6; D is possibly TRBD1 (6 bases). CDR1 is SGDLS and CDR2 is YYNGEE in the germline V gene. The V end was cut by 3 bases, the J end by 5 bases, with 15 bases between. This CDR3 contains 16 residues. The CDR3 DNA reads TGTGCCAGCAGCGCCAGGCGCGCAGGGGATAATTCACCCCTCCACTTT. Its protein product is CASSARRAGDNSPLHF.

This chain joins TRBV10-3 and TRBJ2-5; D unclear. The J call may be faulty, since TRBJ2-7 better matches the DNA end. CDR1 is ENHRY and CDR2 is SYGVKD in the germline V gene. The CDR3 runs 12 residues. CDR3 sequence (DNA): TGTGCCATCAAAGGTAGCTCCTACGAGCAGTACTTC. Translating gives CAIKGSSYEQYF.

The rearrangement links TRBV9 to TRBJ1-2; D gene ambiguous. The CDR3 extends over 14 amino acids. Germline loops: CDR1 SGDLS, CDR2 YYNGEE. Trimming left V 0 bases short and J 3 bases short, with 9 bases between. The DNA for the CDR3 is TGTGCCAGCAGCGTAGCTCCCTTTGACTATGGCTACACCTTC. Its translation: CASSVAPFDYGYTF.

The rearrangement joins TRBV30 to TRBJ1-5, with a weak D call TRBD1 (6 bases). CDR1 is GTSNPN and CDR2 is SVGIG in the germline V gene (reference sequence). The V end was cut by 2 bases, the J end by 5 bases, with 10 bases between. CDR3 length: 13 residues. CDR3 residues: CAWSLGQYQPQHF. The CDR3 DNA sequence: TGTGCCTGGAGTCTCGGACAGTATCAGCCCCAGCATTTT. Variable domain in full (rest from reference TRBV30 and TRBJ1-5): SQTIHQWPATLVQPVGSPLSLECTVEGTSNPNLYWYRQAAGRGLQLLFYSVGIGQISSEVPQNLSASRPQDRQFILSSKKLLLSDSGFYLCAWSLGQYQPQHFGDGTRLSIL.

The chain employs TRBV4-2 and TRBJ1-1, with D perhaps TRBD1 (6 bases). The CDR3 runs 18 residues. Trimming removed 0 bases from V and 0 bases from J, with 17 bases in between. CDR1 and CDR2 from the germline V gene are LGHNA and YNFKEQ. The CDR3 sequence is CASSQDEVLTGMNTEAFF. DNA for the CDR3: TGTGCCAGCAGCCAAGATGAAGTTTTAACAGGGATGAACACTGAAGCTTTCTTT.

The J gene is TRBJ1-5, the V gene TRBV30; 10 bases match TRBD1. The V segment lost 4 bases and the J segment 8 bases; nucleotides outside the gene matches: 5. Germline V gene sequence: CDR1 GTSNPN, CDR2 SVGIG (reference sequence). The CDR3 spans 13 residues. As DNA, the CDR3 is TGTGCCTGGAAGGGACAGGGGAAGGAGCCCCAGCATTTT. Its protein product is CAWKGQGKEPQHF. Full variable domain (rest looked up from reference TRBV30 and TRBJ1-5): SQTIHQWPATLVQPVGSPLSLECTVEGTSNPNLYWYRQAAGRGLQLLFYSVGIGQISSEVPQNLSASRPQDRQFILSSKKLLLSDSGFYLCAWKGQGKEPQHFGDGTRLSIL.

The chain has TRBV5-6 and TRBJ2-3; 9 nucleotides line up with TRBD2. The CDR3 covers 14 residues. V gave up 0 bases and J gave up 7 bases; unmatched junction bases: 3. Germline V gene sequence: CDR1 SGHDT, CDR2 YYEEEE. CDR3 sequence (DNA): TGTGCCAGCAGCTTGGGCGGGGGGGCTAATACGCAGTATTTT. Its translation: CASSLGGGANTQYF.

The chain links TRBV6-1 to TRBJ1-2; D remains unclear. The V gene lost 6 bases and the J gene lost 1 base, with 12 bases spanning the gap. The germline V gene has CDR1 MNHNS and CDR2 SASEGT. This CDR3 is built from 14 residues. CDR3: CASSLDGNNYGYTF. CDR3 DNA sequence: TGTGCCAGCAGCCTGGACGGGAATAACTATGGCTACACCTTC.

The chain uses TRBV25-1 and TRBJ2-3, with 13 bases that match TRBD2. The ends lost 4 bases at V and 1 base at J; junction bases unmatched: 5. CDR3 length: 17 residues. CDR1 and CDR2 from the germline V gene are MGHDK and SYGVNS. The CDR3 protein is CASSATSGRAGTDTQYF. The DNA of the CDR3 is TGTGCCAGCAGTGCAACTAGCGGGAGGGCCGGCACAGATACGCAGTATTTT. Drawing the rest from reference TRBV25-1 and TRBJ2-3, the complete variable domain is EADIYQTPRYLVIGTGKKITLECSQTMGHDKMYWYQQDPGMELHLIHYSYGVNSTEKGDLSSESTVSRIRTEHFPLTLESARPSHTSQYLCASSATSGRAGTDTQYFGPGTRLTVL.

The V call is TRBV30, the J call TRBJ1-5, with D possibly TRBD1 on 6 matching bases. The length of the CDR3 is 17 residues. Germline CDR1 and CDR2: GTSNPN and SVGIG (reference sequence). V lost 3 bases and J lost 5, with 23 bases in between. In DNA form, the CDR3 reads TGTGCCTGGAGCGTTAACCCAGGGGCCCGGCAGTATCAGCCCCAGCATTTT. It is translated as CAWSVNPGARQYQPQHF.